A single sample is the source of the 5 T cell receptor beta chains below, sequenced in a study of cytomegalovirus exposure and HLA in healthy donors. PCR employed 60 Vbeta and 13 Jbeta primers. Measured with immunoSEQ multiplex PCR; TCRdb has only the in-frame clones, and not every one. The sample shows about 95,000 clones, about 73% of them seen only once. Input material: PBMCs. The receptors shown here come from a woman between 45 and 65 years old in good health and CMV-seropositive.

This sequence joins TRBV5-4 and TRBJ2-2, with 9 positions matching TRBD2. The CDR3 is 15 residues long. CDR1 is SGHNT and CDR2 is YYREEE in the germline V gene (reference sequence). Trimming at V came to 4 bases and at J to 2 bases, leaving 3 bases not matched to a gene. CDR3 sequence reads: CASSTGTSNTGELFF. As DNA, the CDR3 is TGTGCCAGCAGCACAGGGACTAGCAACACCGGGGAGCTGTTTTTT.

J is TRBJ2-2 and V is TRBV6-5; 7 positions agree with TRBD1. Germline values: CDR1 MNHEY, CDR2 SVGAGI. Trimming took 6 bases from V and 4 from J; bases not matched to a gene: 8. CDR3 size: 15 residues. CDR3 in amino acids: CASSLQGVATGELFF. Here the CDR3 DNA reads TGTGCCAGCAGCCTCCAGGGGGTGGCCACCGGGGAGCTGTTTTTT.

A few counts support this clone. The chain uses TRBV11-2 and TRBJ2-5, with 9 bases matching TRBD1. Looked up from germline, CDR1 is SGHAT and CDR2 is FQNNGV. The ends lost 2 bases at V and 5 bases at J; junction bases unmatched: 6. The CDR3 has 15 amino acids. CDR3 sequence reads: CASSLRTGAEETQYF. The CDR3 nucleotides read TGTGCCAGCAGCTTAAGGACAGGGGCCGAGGAGACCCAGTACTTC.

CDR3: CASSAGAGAGGLPQHF. CDR3 in DNA: TGTGCCAGCAGCGCTGGGGCTGGAGCAGGGGGGCTGCCCCAGCATTTT. The chain has TRBV9 and TRBJ1-5; 7 nucleotides line up with TRBD1. CDR3 length: 16 amino acids. Germline values: CDR1 SGDLS, CDR2 YYNGEE. After removal of 3 bases from V and 9 bases from J, the junction contained 15 bases not matched to a gene. The whole variable domain, remainder taken from reference TRBV9 and TRBJ1-5, is DSGVTQTPKHLITATGQRVTLRCSPRSGDLSVYWYQQSLDQGLQFLIQYYNGEERAKGNILERFSAQQFPDLHSELNLSSLELGDSALYFCASSAGAGAGGLPQHFGDGTRLSIL.

This chain joins TRBV19 and TRBJ2-3; 7 bases align to TRBD2. Germline-derived CDR1 and CDR2 are LNHDA and SQIVND (reference sequence). Trimming removed 5 bases from V and 0 bases from J; junction bases left unmatched: 8. The CDR3 consists of 16 residues. In DNA form, the CDR3 reads TGTGCCAGTAGTCTGCGGGAGTCCAGGAGCACAGATACGCAGTATTTT. The encoded protein is CASSLRESRSTDTQYF.